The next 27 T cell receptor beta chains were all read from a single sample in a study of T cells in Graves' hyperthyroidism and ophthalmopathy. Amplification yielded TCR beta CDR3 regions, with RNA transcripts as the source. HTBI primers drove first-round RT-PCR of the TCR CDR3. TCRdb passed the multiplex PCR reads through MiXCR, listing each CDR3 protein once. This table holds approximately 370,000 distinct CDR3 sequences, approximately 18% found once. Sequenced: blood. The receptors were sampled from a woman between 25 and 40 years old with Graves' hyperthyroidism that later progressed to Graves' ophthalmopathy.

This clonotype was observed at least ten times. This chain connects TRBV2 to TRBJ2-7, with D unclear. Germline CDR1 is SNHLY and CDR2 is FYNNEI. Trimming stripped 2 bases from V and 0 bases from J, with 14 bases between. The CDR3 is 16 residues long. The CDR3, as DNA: TGTGCCAGCAGTGAACAGGTGGCGCGGAGCTCCTACGAGCAGTACTTC. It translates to CASSEQVARSSYEQYF. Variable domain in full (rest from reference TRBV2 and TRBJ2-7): EPEVTQTPSHQVTQMGQEVILRCVPISNHLYFYWYRQILGQKVEFLVSFYNNEISEKSEIFDDQFSVERPDGSNFTLKIRSTKLEDSAMYFCASSEQVARSSYEQYFGPGTRLTVT.

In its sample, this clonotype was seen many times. CDR3 sequence: CASSLAPANYGYTF. The CDR3 DNA follows: TGTGCCAGCAGTTTAGCACCAGCTAACTATGGCTACACCTTC. The chain links TRBV28 to TRBJ1-2; D gene unclear. The CDR3 length is 14 residues. Germline V lookup: CDR1 MDHEN, CDR2 SYDVKM. V was clipped by 2 bases and J by 0 bases, with 7 bases between them.

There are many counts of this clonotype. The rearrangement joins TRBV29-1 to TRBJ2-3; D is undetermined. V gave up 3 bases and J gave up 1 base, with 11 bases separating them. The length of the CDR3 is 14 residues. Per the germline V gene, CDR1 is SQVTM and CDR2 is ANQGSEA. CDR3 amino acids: CSVERKDGTDTQYF. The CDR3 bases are TGCAGCGTTGAGAGGAAGGACGGCACAGATACGCAGTATTTT.

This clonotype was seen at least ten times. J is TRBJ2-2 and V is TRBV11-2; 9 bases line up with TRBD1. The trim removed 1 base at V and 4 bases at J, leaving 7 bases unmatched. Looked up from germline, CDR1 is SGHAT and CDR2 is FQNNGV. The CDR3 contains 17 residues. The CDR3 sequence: CASSLGAGQGRTGELFF. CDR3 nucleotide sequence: TGTGCCAGCAGCTTAGGAGCGGGACAGGGCCGCACCGGGGAGCTGTTTTTT.

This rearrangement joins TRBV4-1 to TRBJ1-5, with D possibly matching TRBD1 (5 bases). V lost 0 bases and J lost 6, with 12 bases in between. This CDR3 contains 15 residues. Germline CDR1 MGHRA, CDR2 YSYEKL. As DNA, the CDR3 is TGCGCCAGCAGCCAAGAGTTGCGGGGCTCTCAGCCCCAGCATTTT. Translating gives CASSQELRGSQPQHF.

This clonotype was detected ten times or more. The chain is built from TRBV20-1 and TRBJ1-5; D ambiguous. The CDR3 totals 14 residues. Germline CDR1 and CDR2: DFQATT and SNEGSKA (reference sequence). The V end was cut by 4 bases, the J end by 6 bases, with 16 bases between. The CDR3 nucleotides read TGCAGTGCTAACTTGGCCCTTGTCGGTCAGCCCCAGCATTTT. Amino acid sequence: CSANLALVGQPQHF.

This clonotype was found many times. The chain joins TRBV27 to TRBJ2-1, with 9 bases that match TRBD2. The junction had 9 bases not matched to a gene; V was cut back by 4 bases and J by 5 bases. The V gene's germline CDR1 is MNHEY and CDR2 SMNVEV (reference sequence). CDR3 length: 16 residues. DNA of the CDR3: TGTGCCAGCAGTTACTCTAGCGGGGATGGGAACAATGAGCAGTTCTTC. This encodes CASSYSSGDGNNEQFF.

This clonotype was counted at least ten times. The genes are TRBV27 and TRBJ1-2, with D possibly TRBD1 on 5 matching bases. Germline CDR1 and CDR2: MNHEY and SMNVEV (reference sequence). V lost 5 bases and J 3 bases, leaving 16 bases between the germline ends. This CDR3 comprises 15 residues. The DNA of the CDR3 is TGTGCCAGCAGTCGGACGGGACTTGGGCACTATGGCTACACCTTC. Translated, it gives CASSRTGLGHYGYTF.

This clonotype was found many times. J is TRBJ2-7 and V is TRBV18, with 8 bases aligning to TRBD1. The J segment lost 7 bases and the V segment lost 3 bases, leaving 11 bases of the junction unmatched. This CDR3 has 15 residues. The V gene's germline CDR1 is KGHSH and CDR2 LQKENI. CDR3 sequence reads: CASSPGTGSGREQYF. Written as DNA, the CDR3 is TGTGCCAGCTCACCCGGGACAGGTTCGGGTAGGGAGCAGTACTTC. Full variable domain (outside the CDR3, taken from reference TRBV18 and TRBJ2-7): NAGVMQNPRHLVRRRGQEARLRCSPMKGHSHVYWYRQLPEEGLKFMVYLQKENIIDESGMPKERFSAEFPKEGPSILRIQQVVRGDSAAYFCASSPGTGSGREQYFGPGTRLTVT.

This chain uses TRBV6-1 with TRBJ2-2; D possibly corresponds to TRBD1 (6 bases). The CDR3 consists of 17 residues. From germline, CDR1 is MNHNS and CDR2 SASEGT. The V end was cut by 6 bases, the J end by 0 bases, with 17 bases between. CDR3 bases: TGTGCCAGCAGGGGGACACCGAACTACGCGAACACCGGGGAGCTGTTTTTT. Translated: CASRGTPNYANTGELFF.

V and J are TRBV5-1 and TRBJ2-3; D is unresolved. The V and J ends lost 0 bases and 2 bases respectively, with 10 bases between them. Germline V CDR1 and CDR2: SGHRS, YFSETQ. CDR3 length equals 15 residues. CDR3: CASSLVGQPTDTQYF. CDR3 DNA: TGCGCCAGCAGCTTGGTGGGCCAGCCCACAGATACGCAGTATTTT.

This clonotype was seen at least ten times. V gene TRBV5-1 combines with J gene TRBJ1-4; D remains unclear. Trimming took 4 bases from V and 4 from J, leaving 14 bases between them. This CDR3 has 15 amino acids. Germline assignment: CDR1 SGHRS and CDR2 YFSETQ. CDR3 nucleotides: TGCGCCAGCAGCCCGGAGGGCAACTATAATGAAAAACTGTTTTTT. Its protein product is CASSPEGNYNEKLFF.

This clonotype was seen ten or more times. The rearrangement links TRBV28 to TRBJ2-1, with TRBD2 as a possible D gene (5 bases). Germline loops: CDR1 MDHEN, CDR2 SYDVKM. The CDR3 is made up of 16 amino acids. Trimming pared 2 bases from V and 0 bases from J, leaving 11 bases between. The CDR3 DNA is TGTGCCAGCAGTTTAGTAGCGACCCCCTCCTACAATGAGCAGTTCTTC. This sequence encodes CASSLVATPSYNEQFF.

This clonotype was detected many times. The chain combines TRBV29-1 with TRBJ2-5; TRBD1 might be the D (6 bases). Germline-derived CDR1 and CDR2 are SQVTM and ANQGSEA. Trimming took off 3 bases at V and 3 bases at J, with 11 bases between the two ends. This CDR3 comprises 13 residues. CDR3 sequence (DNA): TGCAGCGTTGAGACAGGACGAAAAGAGACCCAGTACTTC. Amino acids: CSVETGRKETQYF. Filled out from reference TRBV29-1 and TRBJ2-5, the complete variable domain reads SAVISQKPSRDICQRGTSLTIQCQVDSQVTMMFWYRQQPGQSLTLIATANQGSEATYESGFVIDKFPISRPNLTFSTLTVSNMSPEDSSIYLCSVETGRKETQYFGPGTRLLVL.

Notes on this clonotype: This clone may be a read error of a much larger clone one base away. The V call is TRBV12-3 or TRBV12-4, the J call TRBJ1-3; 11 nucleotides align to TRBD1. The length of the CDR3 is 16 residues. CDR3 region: CAGSGTGGFSGNTIYF. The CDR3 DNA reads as TGTGCCGGCAGCGGGACAGGGGGTTTCTCTGGAAACACCATATATTTT.

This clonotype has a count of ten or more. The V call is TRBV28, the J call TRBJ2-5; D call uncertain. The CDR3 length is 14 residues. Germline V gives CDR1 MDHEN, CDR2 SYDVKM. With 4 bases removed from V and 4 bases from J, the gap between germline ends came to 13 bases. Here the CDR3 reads CASSSRLRGETQYF. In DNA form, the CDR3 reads TGTGCCAGCAGTTCCCGTTTACGCGGAGAGACCCAGTACTTC.

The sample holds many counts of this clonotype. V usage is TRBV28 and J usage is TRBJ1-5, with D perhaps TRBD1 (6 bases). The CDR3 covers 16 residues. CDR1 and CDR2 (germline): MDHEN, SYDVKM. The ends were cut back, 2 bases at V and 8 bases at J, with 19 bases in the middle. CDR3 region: CASSLPWGHPFKPQHF. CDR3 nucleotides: TGTGCCAGCAGTTTACCCTGGGGACACCCTTTCAAGCCCCAGCATTTT.

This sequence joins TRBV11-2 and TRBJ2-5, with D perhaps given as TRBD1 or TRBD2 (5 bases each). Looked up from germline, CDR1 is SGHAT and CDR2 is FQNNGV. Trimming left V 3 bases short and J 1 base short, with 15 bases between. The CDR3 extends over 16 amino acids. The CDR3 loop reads CASSFHAGDLQETQYF. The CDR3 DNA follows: TGTGCCAGCAGCTTCCATGCCGGGGACCTCCAAGAGACCCAGTACTTC.

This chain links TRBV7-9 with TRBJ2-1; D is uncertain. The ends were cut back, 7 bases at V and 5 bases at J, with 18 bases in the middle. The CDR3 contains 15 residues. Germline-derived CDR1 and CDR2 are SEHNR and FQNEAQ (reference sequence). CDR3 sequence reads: CASTQANHDNNEQFF. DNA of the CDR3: TGTGCCAGCACCCAGGCCAACCATGACAACAATGAGCAGTTCTTC.

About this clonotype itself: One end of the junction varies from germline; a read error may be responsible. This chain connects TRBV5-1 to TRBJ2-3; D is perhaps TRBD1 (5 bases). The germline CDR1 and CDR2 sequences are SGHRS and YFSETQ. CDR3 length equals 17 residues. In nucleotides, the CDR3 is TGTGCCAGCAGCTCCACGGCCGCGGACACACACACAGATACGCAGTATTTT. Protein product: CASSSTAADTHTDTQYF.

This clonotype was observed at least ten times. The CDR3 here is CASSRHPPGLAGSYNEQFF. CDR3 nucleotides: TGTGCCAGCAGCCGACACCCTCCGGGACTAGCGGGGTCCTACAATGAGCAGTTCTTC. This rearrangement joins TRBV11-2 to TRBJ2-1; TRBD2 agrees at 13 bases. The CDR3 contains 19 residues. Germline values: CDR1 SGHAT, CDR2 FQNNGV. V shed 5 bases and J 1 base; nucleotides not matched to a gene: 11. Looking up the rest from reference TRBV11-2 and TRBJ2-1 gives the full variable domain: EAGVAQSPRYKIIEKRQSVAFWCNPISGHATLYWYQQILGQGPKLLIQFQNNGVVDDSQLPKDRFSAERLKGVDSTLKIQPAKLEDSAVYLCASSRHPPGLAGSYNEQFFGPGTRLTVL.

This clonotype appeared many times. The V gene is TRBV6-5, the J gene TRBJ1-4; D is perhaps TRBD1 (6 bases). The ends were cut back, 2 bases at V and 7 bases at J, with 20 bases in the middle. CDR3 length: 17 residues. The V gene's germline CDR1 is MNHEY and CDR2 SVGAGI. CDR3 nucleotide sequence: TGTGCCAGCAGTTACCGGGGGCCGGGGGCGAACGGTGAAAAACTGTTTTTT. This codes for CASSYRGPGANGEKLFF.

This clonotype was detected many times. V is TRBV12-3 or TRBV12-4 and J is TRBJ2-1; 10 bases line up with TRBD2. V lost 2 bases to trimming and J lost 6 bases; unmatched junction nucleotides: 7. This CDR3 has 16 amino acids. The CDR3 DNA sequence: TGTGCCAGCAGTTTACTTCAGCGGGAGGGCAGCAATGAGCAGTTCTTC. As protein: CASSLLQREGSNEQFF.

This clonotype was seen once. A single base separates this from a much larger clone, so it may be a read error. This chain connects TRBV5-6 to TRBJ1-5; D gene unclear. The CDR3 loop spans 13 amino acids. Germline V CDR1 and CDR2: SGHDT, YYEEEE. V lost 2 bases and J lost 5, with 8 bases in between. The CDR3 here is CASSLPGDQPQHF. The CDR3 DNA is TGTGCCAGCAGCTTACCTGGGGATCAGCCCCAGCATTTT.

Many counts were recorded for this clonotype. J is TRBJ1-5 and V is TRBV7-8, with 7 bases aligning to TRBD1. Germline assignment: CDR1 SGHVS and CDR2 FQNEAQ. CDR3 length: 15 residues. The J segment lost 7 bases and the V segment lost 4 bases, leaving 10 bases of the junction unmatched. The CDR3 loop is CASSSRRQGRQPQHF. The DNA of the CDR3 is TGTGCCAGCAGCTCTAGACGACAGGGCAGACAGCCCCAGCATTTT.

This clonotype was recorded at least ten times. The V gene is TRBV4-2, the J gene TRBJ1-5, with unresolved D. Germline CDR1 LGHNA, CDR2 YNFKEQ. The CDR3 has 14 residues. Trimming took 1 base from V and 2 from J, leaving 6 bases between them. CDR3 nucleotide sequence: TGTGCCAGCAGCCAAGTCCCGGGCAATCAGCCCCAGCATTTT. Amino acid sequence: CASSQVPGNQPQHF.

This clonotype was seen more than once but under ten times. The CDR3, as DNA: TGTGCCTGGAGTGCCACGTACGAGCAGTACTTC. The encoded protein is CAWSATYEQYF. This chain uses TRBV30 with TRBJ2-7; D is unresolved. This CDR3 has 11 residues. The germline V gene has CDR1 GTSNPN and CDR2 SVGIG (reference sequence). V was clipped by 1 base and J by 4 bases, with 5 bases between them. The entire variable domain, with the rest obtained from reference TRBV30 and TRBJ2-7, is as follows: SQTIHQWPATLVQPVGSPLSLECTVEGTSNPNLYWYRQAAGRGLQLLFYSVGIGQISSEVPQNLSASRPQDRQFILSSKKLLLSDSGFYLCAWSATYEQYFGPGTRLTVT.